Listed here are 32 T cell receptor beta chains from one sample, sequenced in a study of blood T cell repertoires in COVID-19. Libraries were prepared by immunoSEQ multiplex PCR; TCRdb keeps only in-frame clonotypes and omits some of them. Here the sample spans about 120,000 clones, 70% to 85% being singletons. The sequencing input was peripheral blood. The receptors were gathered from a man aged 45-60 years with acute or convalescent COVID-19.

V is TRBV4-1 and J is TRBJ1-2, with TRBD1 identical over 8 bases. V trimming: 6 bases; J trimming: 4 bases; junction bases outside the gene matches: 16. This CDR3 comprises 17 residues. Germline V CDR1 and CDR2: MGHRA, YSYEKL. As DNA, the CDR3 is TGCGCCAGCAGTCATTTCAGGGGGCGAAATCCCTTCTATGGCTACACCTTC. Its protein product is CASSHFRGRNPFYGYTF.

The chain joins TRBV7-6 to TRBJ2-5; 8 bases fit TRBD1. This CDR3 is 15 amino acids long. CDR1 and CDR2 from the germline V gene are SGHVS and FNYEAQ. V was clipped by 5 bases and J by 3 bases; unmatched bases: 8. CDR3 in amino acids: CASSKIPGQEETQYF. The CDR3 DNA reads as TGTGCCAGCAGCAAAATCCCGGGACAGGAAGAGACCCAGTACTTC.

The rearrangement links TRBV3-1 (or the pseudogene TRBV3-2) to TRBJ2-2; 8 bases line up with TRBD1. This CDR3 spans 15 amino acids. Germline CDR1 is LGHDT and CDR2 is YNNKEL (reference sequence). The junction had 5 bases not matched to a gene; V was cut back by 5 bases and J by 3 bases. The CDR3 nucleotides are TGTGCCAGCAGCTTTAGACAGGGGTACACCGGGGAGCTGTTTTTT. Translating it yields CASSFRQGYTGELFF.

This rearrangement joins TRBV24-1 to TRBJ2-1; 8 bases are shared with TRBD1. The germline gives CDR1 KGHDR, CDR2 SFDVKD. CDR3 length: 16 residues. J was trimmed by 7 bases and V by 4 bases; bases with no gene match: 11. CDR3: CATSDVGQGGGNEQFF. The CDR3 nucleotides are TGTGCCACCAGTGACGTCGGACAGGGAGGAGGGAATGAGCAGTTCTTC.

The genes are TRBV28 and TRBJ1-4; tentative D call: TRBD1 (5 bases). There are 16 residues in the CDR3. CDR1 MDHEN and CDR2 SYDVKM come from the germline V gene. Between the trimmed V and J ends, which lost 6 bases and 2 bases, there was a span of 16 bases. The CDR3 bases are TGTGCCAGCAGCTCGGGGGGGAGGGGTACTAATGAAAAACTGTTTTTT. Encoded protein: CASSSGGRGTNEKLFF.

The J gene is TRBJ2-7, the V gene TRBV5-4, with D maybe TRBD1 (5 bases). From germline, CDR1 is SGHNT and CDR2 YYREEE (reference sequence). Trimming took 4 bases from V and 3 from J, leaving 11 bases between them. This CDR3 region has 13 residues. CDR3 DNA sequence: TGTGCCAGCAGCAGGGGTATCAGCTACGAGCAGTACTTC. Translated, it gives CASSRGISYEQYF.

The chain carries TRBV2 and TRBJ2-2; the D gene is possibly TRBD1 (6 bases). Germline V gives CDR1 SNHLY, CDR2 FYNNEI. This CDR3 comprises 15 residues. With 4 bases removed from V and 4 bases from J, the gap between germline ends came to 13 bases. DNA of the CDR3: TGTGCCAGCAGTGCCGGGACAATCTTCACCGGGGAGCTGTTTTTT. The encoded protein is CASSAGTIFTGELFF.

The V and J genes are TRBV9 and TRBJ1-4; D perhaps matches TRBD1 (5 bases). Germline V gene data show CDR1 as SGDLS and CDR2 as YYNGEE. With 4 bases removed from V and 8 bases from J, the gap between germline ends came to 15 bases. The CDR3 is made up of 14 amino acids. In DNA form, the CDR3 reads TGTGCCAGCAGCCCGACAGCCATAATAGAAAAACTGTTTTTT. This encodes CASSPTAIIEKLFF.

The V call is TRBV30, the J call TRBJ1-4, with D tentatively TRBD1 (5 bases). Trimming removed 0 bases at V and 3 bases at J, with 11 bases between. The CDR3 has 15 amino acids. Germline lookup yields CDR1 GTSNPN and CDR2 SVGIG (reference sequence). This chain's CDR3 is CAWSVSVTANEKLFF. The CDR3 DNA sequence: TGTGCCTGGAGTGTTAGTGTGACAGCTAATGAAAAACTGTTTTTT.

With regard to this clone: Other DNA variants within this sample encode the same CDR3. The rearrangement joins TRBV19 to TRBJ2-2; D is perhaps TRBD1 (6 bases). The CDR3 is 14 residues long. Germline V gene data show CDR1 as LNHDA and CDR2 as SQIVND (reference sequence). Trimming cost V 3 bases and J 5 bases, with 10 bases left between them. The CDR3 DNA reads as TGTGCCAGTAGTATCCTTAGGGGGACCGGGGAGCTGTTTTTT. This translates into CASSILRGTGELFF.

The chain carries TRBV9 and TRBJ1-6; no clear D gene. V gave up 3 bases and J gave up 2 bases, with 6 bases separating them. The CDR3 runs 14 residues. Germline loops: CDR1 SGDLS, CDR2 YYNGEE. The CDR3 sequence is CASSGRAYNSPLHF. CDR3 DNA: TGTGCCAGCAGCGGACGGGCCTATAATTCACCCCTCCACTTT.

The chain couples TRBV7-9 to TRBJ2-5; perhaps TRBD1 as D (5 bases). The CDR3 extends over 14 amino acids. Germline assignment: CDR1 SEHNR and CDR2 FQNEAQ (reference sequence). V lost 1 base to trimming and J lost 2 bases, with 8 bases between them. In nucleotides, the CDR3 is TGTGCCAGCAGCTTAGGACAGATTCAAGAGACCCAGTACTTC. It specifies CASSLGQIQETQYF.

Points on this clone: Possible read error: a much larger clone is one base away. The gene calls are TRBV7-9 and TRBJ2-7; possible D gene TRBD2, 6 bases. CDR3 length: 13 residues. V lost 5 bases to trimming and J lost 3 bases, with 11 bases between them. Germline V gene sequence: CDR1 SEHNR, CDR2 FQNEAQ (reference sequence). CDR3 DNA: TGTGCCAGCAGCCAAGACGGGAGCTACGAGCAGTACTTC. Its protein product is CASSQDGSYEQYF.

This chain links TRBV2 with TRBJ2-7, with D possibly matching TRBD2 (6 bases). There are 12 residues in the CDR3. With 6 bases removed from V and 0 bases from J, the gap between germline ends came to 6 bases. CDR1 SNHLY and CDR2 FYNNEI come from the germline V gene. CDR3 DNA: TGTGCCAGCAGGGGGGGCTCCTACGAGCAGTACTTC. Amino acids: CASRGGSYEQYF. Looking up the rest from reference TRBV2 and TRBJ2-7 gives the full variable domain: EPEVTQTPSHQVTQMGQEVILRCVPISNHLYFYWYRQILGQKVEFLVSFYNNEISEKSEIFDDQFSVERPDGSNFTLKIRSTKLEDSAMYFCASRGGSYEQYFGPGTRLTVT.

The genes are TRBV5-1 and TRBJ2-1; D perhaps matches TRBD2 (5 bases). The V gene's germline CDR1 is SGHRS and CDR2 YFSETQ. The CDR3 spans 11 residues. Trimming left V 7 bases short and J 9 bases short, with 11 bases between. CDR3 amino acids: CASRRGFEQFF. The CDR3, as DNA: TGCGCCAGCCGCCGGGGTTTTGAGCAGTTCTTC.

This clone was recorded a few times. V usage is TRBV28 and J usage is TRBJ2-2; 10 positions agree with TRBD1. This CDR3 is 15 amino acids long. CDR1 MDHEN and CDR2 SYDVKM come from the germline V gene. With V trimmed by 6 bases and J by 6 bases, 7 bases remained unmatched. The CDR3 protein is CASRPDRGRSGELFF. The CDR3 DNA is TGTGCCAGCAGACCTGACAGGGGGCGCTCCGGGGAGCTGTTTTTT.

The J gene is TRBJ2-1, the V gene TRBV1; no check of the table's D call, TRBD2, against the DNA was made. TRBV1 is shown as a pseudogene. CDR3 length equals 16 residues. The CDR3 bases are TGCACCAGCAGCCCGGACGCCCCTCGGGGGGCGGATGAGCAGTTCTTC. Protein product: CTSSPDAPRGADEQFF.

The chain has TRBV13 and TRBJ2-5; 9 positions match TRBD1. The trim removed 5 bases at V and 5 bases at J, leaving 9 bases unmatched. Germline V gene data show CDR1 as PRHDT and CDR2 as FYEKMQ (reference sequence). The CDR3 runs 15 residues. CDR3 sequence reads: CASSPLGQGRETQYF. The CDR3 DNA sequence: TGTGCCAGCAGCCCACTGGGACAGGGCAGGGAGACCCAGTACTTC.

The chain combines TRBV10-2 with TRBJ1-5, with 12 bases fitting TRBD1. V lost 2 bases to trimming and J lost 5 bases; unmatched junction nucleotides: 7. Germline loops: CDR1 WSHSY, CDR2 SAAADI. This CDR3 has 17 amino acids. The CDR3 protein is CASSERGGQGADQPQHF. DNA for the CDR3: TGCGCCAGCAGTGAGAGGGGGGGACAGGGGGCAGATCAGCCCCAGCATTTT.

V and J are TRBV7-9 and TRBJ1-5, with D unclear. Germline V CDR1 and CDR2: SEHNR, FQNEAQ (reference sequence). The CDR3 runs 13 residues. V was clipped by 0 bases and J by 6 bases, with 6 bases between them. The CDR3 sequence: CASSLARGQPQHF. The CDR3 DNA reads as TGTGCCAGCAGCTTAGCGCGGGGTCAGCCCCAGCATTTT.

The rearrangement uses TRBV7-2 and TRBJ2-5, with TRBD1 matching 7 bases. Per germline, CDR1 SGHTA and CDR2 FQGNSA. Trimming cost V 5 bases and J 4 bases; bases outside gene matches: 7. CDR3 length: 14 residues. The CDR3 sequence is CASSLGQAGETQYF. In nucleotides, the CDR3 is TGTGCCAGCAGCCTTGGACAGGCGGGAGAGACCCAGTACTTC.

This clone was detected only once. V and J are TRBV7-2 and TRBJ1-6; D is undetermined. CDR1 and CDR2 (germline): SGHTA, FQGNSA. V dropped 5 bases and J dropped 3 bases, with 8 bases sitting between them. The CDR3 runs 14 residues. The CDR3 reads CASSPGNYNSPLHF. CDR3 nucleotides: TGTGCCAGCAGCCCCGGGAACTATAATTCACCCCTCCACTTT.

The CDR3 is CASTASGSYEQYF. The CDR3, as DNA: TGTGCCAGCACCGCTAGCGGCTCCTACGAGCAGTACTTC. This chain uses TRBV6-5 with TRBJ2-7; TRBD2 aligns across 7 bases. CDR1 and CDR2 (germline): MNHEY, SVGAGI. The CDR3 is 13 amino acids. V was clipped by 7 bases and J by 0 bases; unmatched bases: 3.

The chain links TRBV18 to TRBJ1-1; 7 positions agree with TRBD1. The CDR3 runs 17 residues. V lost 3 bases, J lost 0 bases, and 10 bases stayed unmatched. Germline V gives CDR1 KGHSH, CDR2 LQKENI. The CDR3 sequence is CASSPVRQGSMNTEAFF. DNA for the CDR3: TGTGCCAGCTCACCCGTCAGACAGGGCTCGATGAACACTGAAGCTTTCTTT.

The V call is TRBV10-3, the J call TRBJ1-4, with D hard to call. Between the trimmed V and J ends, which lost 6 bases and 0 bases, there was a span of 11 bases. In germline, CDR1 is ENHRY, CDR2 SYGVKD. The CDR3 is 15 residues long. CDR3 amino acids: CAISLDPATNEKLFF. CDR3 coding DNA: TGTGCCATCAGCCTAGACCCCGCAACTAATGAAAAACTGTTTTTT.

The chain has TRBV10-2 and TRBJ2-7; 7 bases are shared with TRBD2. V was pared by 6 bases and J by 3 bases, with 5 bases of the junction left unmatched. The CDR3 spans 13 residues. CDR1 is WSHSY and CDR2 is SAAADI in the germline V gene. The DNA for the CDR3 is TGCGCCAGCAGAACCGGACTAGTCTACGAGCAGTACTTC. Translation gives CASRTGLVYEQYF.

This clone was counted only a few times. The chain uses TRBV12-3 or TRBV12-4 and TRBJ1-1, with D unclear. This CDR3 is built from 13 residues. Trimming shortened V by 7 bases and J by 2 bases, and 11 bases separated the two germline ends. Written as DNA, the CDR3 is TGTGCCAGCACCCGCGCGGGTAACACTGAAGCTTTCTTT. Protein sequence: CASTRAGNTEAFF.

This chain links TRBV19 with TRBJ2-3, with D uncertain. The CDR3 spans 13 residues. V was trimmed by 4 bases and J by 4 bases, leaving 9 bases between them. CDR1 LNHDA and CDR2 SQIVND come from the germline V gene (reference sequence). The CDR3 region is CASSTVAADTQYF. The CDR3 nucleotides read TGTGCCAGTAGTACTGTCGCGGCAGATACGCAGTATTTT.

The chain combines TRBV9 with TRBJ2-5; perhaps TRBD1 as D (5 bases). Trimming cost V 0 bases and J 5 bases, with 11 bases left between them. The CDR3 has 14 amino acids. Germline CDR1 SGDLS, CDR2 YYNGEE. CDR3 nucleotide sequence: TGTGCCAGCAGCGTAGATTCAGGGCCTGAGACCCAGTACTTC. This encodes CASSVDSGPETQYF.

The rearrangement uses TRBV6-4 and TRBJ2-3, with TRBD2 identical over 11 bases. This CDR3 has 14 residues. V was pared by 3 bases and J by 9 bases, with 5 bases of the junction left unmatched. CDR1 and CDR2 from the germline V gene are MRHNA and SNTAGT. Here the CDR3 DNA reads TGTGCCAGCAGTGAAGGTAGCGGGGGGGCGACGCAGTATTTT. This encodes CASSEGSGGATQYF.

The CDR3 nucleotides read TGTGCCAGCAGCGTAGGGACAGTAGCTAACTATGGCTACACCTTC. Its translation: CASSVGTVANYGYTF. This chain joins TRBV9 and TRBJ1-2, with a weak D call TRBD1 (6 bases). Germline values: CDR1 SGDLS, CDR2 YYNGEE. V dropped 0 bases and J dropped 0 bases, with 9 bases sitting between them. This CDR3 comprises 15 residues.

The rearrangement links TRBV10-3 to TRBJ2-2, with 9 bases that match TRBD2. Germline loops: CDR1 ENHRY, CDR2 SYGVKD. After removal of 5 bases from V and 1 base from J, the junction contained 2 bases not matched to a gene. This CDR3 spans 15 amino acids. This CDR3 reads CAISLTSGNTGELFF. CDR3 DNA sequence: TGTGCCATCAGTTTGACTAGCGGGAACACCGGGGAGCTGTTTTTT.